These 6 T cell receptor beta chains originate from one sample sequenced in a study of blood T cells in healthy people across ages. Alongside a J-beta primer mix, a sample-barcoded 5' primer served in a second PCR lasting roughly 6 to 12 cycles. TCRdb used MiXCR to reprocess the 5' RACE reads, holding one entry per CDR3 protein. The sample includes hundreds of thousands of distinct CDR3 sequences, more than 40% of them seen just once. Sequencing input: blood. The receptors shown here come from a woman aged 60 to 75 in good health.

This clonotype has more than one count but fewer than ten. J is TRBJ2-1 and V is TRBV4-2; 12 bases align to TRBD2. The CDR3 is made up of 16 amino acids. V was pared by 4 bases and J by 6 bases, with 7 bases of the junction left unmatched. Germline values: CDR1 LGHNA, CDR2 YNFKEQ. The CDR3: CASSPSTSGSVNEQFF. The CDR3 DNA reads TGTGCCAGCAGCCCCTCGACTAGCGGGAGTGTCAATGAGCAGTTCTTC.

The chain recombines TRBV20-1 with TRBJ2-7; weak D call: TRBD1 (6 bases). V lost 5 bases and J 2 bases, leaving 19 bases between the germline ends. The CDR3 has 15 amino acids. Germline V gene data show CDR1 as DFQATT and CDR2 as SNEGSKA (reference sequence). In DNA form, the CDR3 reads TGCAGTGCTTCTCACAGGGTTGGGCCTCCCTACGAGCAGTACTTC. Translation: CSASHRVGPPYEQYF.

This clonotype was counted between two and nine times. The chain recombines TRBV7-2 with TRBJ2-5; a weak D match, TRBD2 (6 bases). The CDR3 contains 13 residues. V lost 5 bases and J 5 bases, leaving 12 bases between the germline ends. CDR1 SGHTA and CDR2 FQGNSA come from the germline V gene. CDR3 residues: CASSPGLLETQYF. The CDR3 nucleotides are TGTGCCAGCAGCCCGGGACTGCTGGAGACCCAGTACTTC.

The chain uses TRBV28 and TRBJ2-5; the D gene is possibly TRBD2 (5 bases). Looked up from germline, CDR1 is MDHEN and CDR2 is SYDVKM. CDR3 size: 16 residues. Trimming took 6 bases from V and 3 from J, leaving 20 bases between them. This chain's CDR3 is CASSPPGISVKETQYF. Here the CDR3 DNA reads TGTGCCAGCAGCCCCCCGGGGATTTCGGTTAAAGAGACCCAGTACTTC.

The J gene is TRBJ2-1, the V gene TRBV4-3; no firm D call. Trimming took off 3 bases at V and 10 bases at J, with 16 bases between the two ends. Germline V CDR1 and CDR2: LGHNA, YSLEER. This CDR3 region has 14 residues. Here the CDR3 reads CASSQNQLIQEQFF. The CDR3 DNA follows: TGCGCCAGCAGCCAGAACCAGTTAATACAGGAGCAGTTCTTC.

V is TRBV9 and J is TRBJ2-7; D may be TRBD2 (5 bases). CDR3 length: 15 residues. CDR1 and CDR2 from the germline V gene are SGDLS and YYNGEE. V lost 0 bases and J lost 2, with 12 bases in between. The CDR3 is CASSVAGSMTYEQYF. In DNA form, the CDR3 reads TGTGCCAGCAGCGTAGCGGGGAGTATGACCTACGAGCAGTACTTC.